This T cell receptor (beta chain) was recorded in a study of blood T cells in healthy people across ages. The use of a sample-barcoded 5' primer and a J-beta primer mix characterized a second PCR of about 7 to 12 cycles. Every cDNA was tagged by a template-switch adaptor with 12 random nucleotides. TCRdb reprocessed the 5' RACE reads via MiXCR and lists one record per CDR3 protein. The repertoire holds about 680,000 distinct CDR3 sequences, with roughly 49% as singletons. Ten or more counts support this clonotype. The CDR3 covers 14 residues. Germline CDR1 is KGHDR and CDR2 is SFDVKD. V shed 5 bases, J shed 5 bases, and the junction held 7 bases outside the gene matches.

J is TRBJ2-7 and V is TRBV24-1; 8 nucleotides line up with TRBD1. The receptor's source is a woman aged 55-70 years in good health. The source material was blood. In DNA, the CDR3 is TGTGCCACCAGTGCCGGACAGGGCGTCCACGAGCAGTACTTC. Translating gives CATSAGQGVHEQYF.